This T cell receptor (beta chain) was sequenced for a study of type 1 and type 2 diabetes patients. This clonotype was counted only a few times. After removal of 4 bases from V and 5 bases from J, the junction contained 7 bases not matched to a gene. Germline assignment: CDR1 LNHDA and CDR2 SQIVND (reference sequence). The CDR3 is 14 residues long. Amplification started from genomic DNA. The TCR beta CDR3 region was amplified using 30 forward and 13 reverse primers. TCRdb independently ran MiXCR on the multiplex PCR reads; one entry per CDR3 protein. The data hold about 250,000 distinct CDR3 sequences, with roughly 50% observed a single time.

The genes are TRBV19 and TRBJ2-7; the match to TRBD1 covers 8 bases. Sequenced input: peripheral blood mononuclear cells (PBMCs). This clonotype originated in a man in his late teens or twenties with type 2 diabetes. The CDR3 loop reads CASSRSSGGHEQYF. The CDR3 DNA is TGTGCCAGTAGTAGGAGTTCAGGGGGCCACGAGCAGTACTTC.